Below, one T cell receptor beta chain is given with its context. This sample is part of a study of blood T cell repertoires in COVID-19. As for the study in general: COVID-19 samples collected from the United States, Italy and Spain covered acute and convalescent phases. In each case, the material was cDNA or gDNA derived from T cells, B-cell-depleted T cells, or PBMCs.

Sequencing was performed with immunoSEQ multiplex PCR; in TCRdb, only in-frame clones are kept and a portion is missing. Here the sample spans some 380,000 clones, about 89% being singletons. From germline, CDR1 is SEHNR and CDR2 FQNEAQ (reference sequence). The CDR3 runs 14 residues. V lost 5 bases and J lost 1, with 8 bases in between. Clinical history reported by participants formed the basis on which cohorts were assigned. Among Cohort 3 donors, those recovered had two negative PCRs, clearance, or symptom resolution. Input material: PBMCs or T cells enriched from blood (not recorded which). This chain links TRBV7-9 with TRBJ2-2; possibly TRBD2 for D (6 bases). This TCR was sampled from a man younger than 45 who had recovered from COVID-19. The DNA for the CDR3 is TGTGCCAGCAGCGGGGGAGGGAACACCGGGGAGCTGTTTTTT. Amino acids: CASSGGGNTGELFF.